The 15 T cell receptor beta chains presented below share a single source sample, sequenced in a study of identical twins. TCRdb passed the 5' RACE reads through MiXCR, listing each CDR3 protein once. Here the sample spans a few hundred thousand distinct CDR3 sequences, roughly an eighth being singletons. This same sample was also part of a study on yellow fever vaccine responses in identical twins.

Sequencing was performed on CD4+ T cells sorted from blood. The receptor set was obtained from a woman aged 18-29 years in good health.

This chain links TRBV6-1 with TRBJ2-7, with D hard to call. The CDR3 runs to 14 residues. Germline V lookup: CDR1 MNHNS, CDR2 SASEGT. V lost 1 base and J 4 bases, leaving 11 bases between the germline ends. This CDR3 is CASSEVYRVYEQYF. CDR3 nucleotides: TGTGCCAGCAGTGAAGTATATAGGGTATACGAGCAGTACTTC.

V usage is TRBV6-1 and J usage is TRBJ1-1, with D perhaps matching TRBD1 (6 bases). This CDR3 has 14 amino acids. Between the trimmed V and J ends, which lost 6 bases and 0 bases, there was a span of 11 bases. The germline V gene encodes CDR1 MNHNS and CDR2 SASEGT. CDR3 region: CASSRGLMNTEAFF. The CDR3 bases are TGTGCCAGCAGCAGGGGACTGATGAACACTGAAGCTTTCTTT.

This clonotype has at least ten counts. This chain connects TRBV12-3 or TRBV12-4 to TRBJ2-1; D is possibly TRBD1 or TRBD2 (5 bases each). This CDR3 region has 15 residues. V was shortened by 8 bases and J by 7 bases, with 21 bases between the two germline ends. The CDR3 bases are TGTGCCAGCCGAACGGGGATGTTCCCAGGGAATGAGCAGTTCTTC. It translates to CASRTGMFPGNEQFF.

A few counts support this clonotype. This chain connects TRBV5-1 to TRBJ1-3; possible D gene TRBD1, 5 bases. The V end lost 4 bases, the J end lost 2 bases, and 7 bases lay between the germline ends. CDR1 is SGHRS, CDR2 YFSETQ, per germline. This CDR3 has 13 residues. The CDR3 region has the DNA TGCGCCAGCAGCCCGGACACTGGAAACACCATATATTTT. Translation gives CASSPDTGNTIYF.

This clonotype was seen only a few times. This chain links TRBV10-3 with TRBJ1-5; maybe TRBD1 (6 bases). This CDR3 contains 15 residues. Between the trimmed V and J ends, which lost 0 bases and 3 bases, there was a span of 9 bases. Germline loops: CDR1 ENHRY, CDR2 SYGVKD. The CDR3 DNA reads TGTGCCATCAGTGAGTCCGACAGGTTCAATCAGCCCCAGCATTTT. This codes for CAISESDRFNQPQHF.

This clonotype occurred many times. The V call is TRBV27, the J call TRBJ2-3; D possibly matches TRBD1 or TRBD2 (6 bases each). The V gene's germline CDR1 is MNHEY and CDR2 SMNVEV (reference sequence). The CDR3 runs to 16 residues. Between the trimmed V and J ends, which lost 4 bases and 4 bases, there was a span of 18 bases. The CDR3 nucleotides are TGTGCCAGCAGTTACGGATTAAGGGGGGTACCAGATACGCAGTATTTT. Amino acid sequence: CASSYGLRGVPDTQYF.

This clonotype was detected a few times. CDR3 in amino acids: CASSLDLGTGVRETQYF. CDR3 DNA sequence: TGCGCCAGCAGCTTGGATTTAGGGACAGGGGTTCGAGAGACCCAGTACTTC. The chain joins TRBV5-1 to TRBJ2-5; 10 positions agree with TRBD1. The length of the CDR3 is 17 residues. Trimming removed 0 bases from V and 4 bases from J; junction bases left unmatched: 9. The germline gives CDR1 SGHRS, CDR2 YFSETQ.

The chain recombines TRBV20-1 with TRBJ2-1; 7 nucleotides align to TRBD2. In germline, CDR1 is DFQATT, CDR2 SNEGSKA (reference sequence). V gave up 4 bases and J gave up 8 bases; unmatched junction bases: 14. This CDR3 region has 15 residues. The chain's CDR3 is CSAIQRGTVFYEQFF. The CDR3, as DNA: TGCAGTGCTATCCAGCGGGGAACGGTGTTCTATGAGCAGTTCTTC.

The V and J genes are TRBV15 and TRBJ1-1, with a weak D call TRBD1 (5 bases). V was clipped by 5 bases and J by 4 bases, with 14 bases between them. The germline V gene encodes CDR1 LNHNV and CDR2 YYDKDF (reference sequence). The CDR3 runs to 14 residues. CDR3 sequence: CATSQLIGGTEAFF. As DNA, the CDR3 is TGTGCCACCAGCCAACTTATCGGGGGCACTGAAGCTTTCTTT.

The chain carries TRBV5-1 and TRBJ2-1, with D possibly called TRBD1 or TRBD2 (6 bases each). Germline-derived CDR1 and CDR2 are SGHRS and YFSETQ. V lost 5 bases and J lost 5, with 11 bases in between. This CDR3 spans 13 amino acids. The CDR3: CASSGGPNNEQFF. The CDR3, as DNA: TGCGCCAGCAGTGGGGGGCCAAACAATGAGCAGTTCTTC.

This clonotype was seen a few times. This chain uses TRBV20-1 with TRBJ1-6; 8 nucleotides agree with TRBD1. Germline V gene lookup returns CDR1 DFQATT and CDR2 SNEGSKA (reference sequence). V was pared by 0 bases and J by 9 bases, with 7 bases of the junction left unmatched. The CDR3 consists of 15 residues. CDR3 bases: TGCAGTGCTAGAGATGGGGGCAGGGGGCTTTCACCCCTCCACTTT. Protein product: CSARDGGRGLSPLHF.

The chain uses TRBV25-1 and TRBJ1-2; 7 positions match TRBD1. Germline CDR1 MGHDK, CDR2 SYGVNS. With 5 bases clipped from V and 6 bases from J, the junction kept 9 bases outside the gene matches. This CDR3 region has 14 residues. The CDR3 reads CASSMTTGVDGYTF. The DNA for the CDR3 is TGTGCCAGCAGTATGACCACAGGGGTGGATGGCTACACCTTC.

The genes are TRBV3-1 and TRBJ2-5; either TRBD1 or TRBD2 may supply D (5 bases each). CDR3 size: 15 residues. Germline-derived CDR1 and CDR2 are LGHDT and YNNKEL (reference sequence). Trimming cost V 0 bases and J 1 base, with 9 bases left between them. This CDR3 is CASSQDPGPQETQYF. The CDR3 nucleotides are TGTGCCAGCAGCCAAGACCCGGGACCCCAAGAGACCCAGTACTTC.

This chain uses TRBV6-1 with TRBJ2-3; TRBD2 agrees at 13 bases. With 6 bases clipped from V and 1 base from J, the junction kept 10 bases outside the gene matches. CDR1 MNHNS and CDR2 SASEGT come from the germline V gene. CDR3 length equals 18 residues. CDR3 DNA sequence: TGTGCCAGCAGATCAACCGGGACTAGCGGGATGGGCACAGATACGCAGTATTTT. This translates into CASRSTGTSGMGTDTQYF.

CDR3 coding DNA: TGTGCTAGTGGTGACGGGACAGACCAAGAGACCCAGTACTTC. Translated, it gives CASGDGTDQETQYF. The J gene is TRBJ2-5, the V gene TRBV12-5; 7 positions match TRBD1. Germline V gene lookup returns CDR1 LGHNT and CDR2 FRNRAP. Trimming took 5 bases from V and 0 from J; bases not matched to a gene: 3. The CDR3 covers 14 residues.